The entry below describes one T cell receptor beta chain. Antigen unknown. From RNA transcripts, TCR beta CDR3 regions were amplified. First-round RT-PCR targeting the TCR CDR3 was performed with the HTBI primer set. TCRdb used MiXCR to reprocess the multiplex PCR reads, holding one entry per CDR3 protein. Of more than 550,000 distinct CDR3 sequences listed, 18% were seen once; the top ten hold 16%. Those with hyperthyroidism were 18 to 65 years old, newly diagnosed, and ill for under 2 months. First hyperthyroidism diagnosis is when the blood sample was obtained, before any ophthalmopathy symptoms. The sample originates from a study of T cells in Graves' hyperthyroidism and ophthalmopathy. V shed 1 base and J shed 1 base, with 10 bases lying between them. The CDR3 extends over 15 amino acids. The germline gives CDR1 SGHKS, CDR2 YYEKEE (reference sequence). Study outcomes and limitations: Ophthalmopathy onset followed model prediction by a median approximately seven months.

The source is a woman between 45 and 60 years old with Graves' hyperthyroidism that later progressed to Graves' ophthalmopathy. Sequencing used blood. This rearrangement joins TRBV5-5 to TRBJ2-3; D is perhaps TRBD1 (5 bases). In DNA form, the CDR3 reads TGTGCCAGCAGCTTGACATTGACAGGCACAGATACGCAGTATTTT. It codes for CASSLTLTGTDTQYF.